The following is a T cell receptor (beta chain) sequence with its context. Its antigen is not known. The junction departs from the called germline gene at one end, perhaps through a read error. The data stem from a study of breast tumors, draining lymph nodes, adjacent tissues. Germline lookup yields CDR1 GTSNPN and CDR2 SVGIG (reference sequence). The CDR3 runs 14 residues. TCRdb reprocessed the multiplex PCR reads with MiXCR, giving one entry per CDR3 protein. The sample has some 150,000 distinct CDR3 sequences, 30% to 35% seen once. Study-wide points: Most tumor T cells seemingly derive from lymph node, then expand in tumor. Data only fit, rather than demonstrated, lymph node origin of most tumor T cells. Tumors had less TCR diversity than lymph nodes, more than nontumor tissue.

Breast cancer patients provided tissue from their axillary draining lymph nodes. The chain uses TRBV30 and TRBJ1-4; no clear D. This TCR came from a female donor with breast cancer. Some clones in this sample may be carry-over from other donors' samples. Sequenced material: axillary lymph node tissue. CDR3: CAWSFLPTNEKLFF. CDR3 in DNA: TGTGCTTGGAGTTTTCTTCCAACTAATGAAAAACTGTTTTTT.